This is a list of T cell receptor beta chains from one sample in a study of low-dose radiotherapy and immunotherapy resistance in tumors. TCRdb fed the reads into MiXCR, producing one record per CDR3 protein. Here the sample spans 100,000 or so distinct CDR3 sequences, about a fifth being singletons. The material sequenced was PBMCs, taken after low-dose radiotherapy plus immunotherapy. The receptors shown here come from a male donor with prostate cancer. The CDR3 runs from the conserved cysteine through the conserved F or W. The D gene is left open where the match is weak. Clone sizes are given selectively: once, few, many, or a class where the clone is expanded.

j_gene: TRBJ1-1
v_gene: TRBV26
abundance: .
d_gene: .
CDR3aa: CASSGGELLYTEAFF
CDR3nt: TGTGCCAGCAGTGGGGGGGAGCTTTTGTACACTGAAGCTTTCTTT

j_gene: TRBJ2-7
v_gene: TRBV27
abundance: .
d_gene: TRBD2
CDR3aa: CASSSRLAVSSYEQYF
CDR3nt: TGTGCCAGCAGTTCGAGACTAGCGGTAAGCTCCTACGAGCAGTACTTC

j_gene: TRBJ1-2
v_gene: TRBV29-1
abundance: many
d_gene: .
CDR3aa: CSVVDRGTNYGYTF
CDR3nt: TGCAGCGTTGTGGACAGAGGGACTAACTATGGCTACACCTTC

j_gene: TRBJ2-5
v_gene: TRBV12-3/TRBV12-4
abundance: many
d_gene: .
CDR3aa: CASRDSTLGETQYF
CDR3nt: TGTGCCAGCAGGGACAGCACCCTGGGGGAGACCCAGTACTTC

j_gene: TRBJ2-2
v_gene: TRBV5-1
abundance: many
d_gene: .
CDR3aa: CASSWPGTGELFF
CDR3nt: TGCGCCAGCAGCTGGCCGGGCACCGGGGAGCTGTTTTTT

j_gene: TRBJ2-6
v_gene: TRBV30
abundance: .
d_gene: .
CDR3aa: CAWTSRRGSGANVLTF
CDR3nt: TGTGCCTGGACCTCACGAAGAGGCTCTGGGGCCAACGTCCTGACTTTC

j_gene: TRBJ2-7
v_gene: TRBV7-6
abundance: many
d_gene: .
CDR3aa: CASSLDRGPYEQYF
CDR3nt: TGTGCCAGCAGCCTGGACCGCGGGCCCTACGAGCAGTACTTC

j_gene: TRBJ2-2
v_gene: TRBV10-1
abundance: many
d_gene: .
CDR3aa: CASMGGGGELFF
CDR3nt: TGCGCCAGCATGGGGGGCGGCGGGGAGCTGTTTTTT

j_gene: TRBJ2-3
v_gene: TRBV14
abundance: many
d_gene: TRBD2
CDR3aa: CASSQSDPLAGGSDTQYF
CDR3nt: TGTGCCAGCAGCCAATCCGACCCACTAGCGGGGGGATCGGATACGCAGTATTTT

j_gene: TRBJ2-7
v_gene: TRBV6-6
abundance: many
d_gene: TRBD2
CDR3aa: CASSLMRGSRSYEQYF
CDR3nt: TGTGCCAGCAGTTTAATGCGGGGGTCCCGCTCCTACGAGCAGTACTTC

j_gene: TRBJ2-1
v_gene: TRBV6-1
abundance: many
d_gene: .
CDR3aa: CASPLNNEQFF
CDR3nt: TGTGCCAGTCCCCTGAACAATGAGCAGTTCTTC

j_gene: TRBJ1-2
v_gene: TRBV5-5
abundance: .
d_gene: .
CDR3aa: CASSLRSRANYGYTF
CDR3nt: TGTGCCAGCAGCTTGCGATCAAGGGCTAACTATGGCTACACCTTC

j_gene: TRBJ2-2
v_gene: TRBV5-1
abundance: many
d_gene: TRBD2
CDR3aa: CASSLELAGGGELFF
CDR3nt: TGCGCCAGCAGCTTGGAGCTAGCGGGAGGCGGGGAGCTGTTTTTT

j_gene: TRBJ2-7
v_gene: TRBV20-1
abundance: many
d_gene: .
CDR3aa: CSYPPGQRTYEQYF
CDR3nt: TGCAGTTACCCCCCCGGACAGCGCACCTACGAGCAGTACTTC

j_gene: TRBJ2-7
v_gene: TRBV7-9
abundance: many
d_gene: .
CDR3aa: CASSYFLDRPRARYEQYF
CDR3nt: TGTGCCAGCAGTTATTTCCTTGACAGGCCCCGGGCCCGTTACGAGCAGTACTTC

j_gene: TRBJ2-7
v_gene: TRBV7-2
abundance: few
d_gene: TRBD2
CDR3aa: CASSWLAGSESYEQYF
CDR3nt: TGTGCCAGCAGCTGGCTAGCGGGGAGTGAATCCTACGAGCAGTACTTC

j_gene: TRBJ1-5
v_gene: TRBV20-1
abundance: many
d_gene: .
CDR3aa: CSARDGRSGQPQHF
CDR3nt: TGCAGTGCTAGAGATGGCAGGAGTGGACAGCCCCAGCATTTT